This TCR beta chain was observed in a study of T cells in Graves' hyperthyroidism and ophthalmopathy. The sample holds one count of this clonotype. Its specificity is unknown. Regarding the study as a whole: Patients with ophthalmopathy were separated from those with stable hyperthyroidism by a 13 V-J model.

Amplified TCR beta CDR3 regions derived from RNA transcripts. TCR CDR3 underwent first-round RT-PCR with the HTBI primer set. TCRdb independently ran MiXCR on the multiplex PCR reads; one entry per CDR3 protein. Here the sample spans some 580,000 distinct CDR3 sequences, 15% to 20% being singletons. V was clipped by 5 bases and J by 2 bases; unmatched bases: 7. The germline V gene encodes CDR1 KGHSH and CDR2 LQKENI. The CDR3 covers 16 residues. Sequencing was carried out using blood. The TCR was taken from a woman in her thirties or forties with Graves' ophthalmopathy. The chain has TRBV18 and TRBJ2-5, with 11 bases matching TRBD2. The CDR3: CASSTVAGGLQETQYF. The CDR3 bases are TGTGCCAGCTCAACAGTAGCGGGGGGGCTTCAAGAGACCCAGTACTTC.